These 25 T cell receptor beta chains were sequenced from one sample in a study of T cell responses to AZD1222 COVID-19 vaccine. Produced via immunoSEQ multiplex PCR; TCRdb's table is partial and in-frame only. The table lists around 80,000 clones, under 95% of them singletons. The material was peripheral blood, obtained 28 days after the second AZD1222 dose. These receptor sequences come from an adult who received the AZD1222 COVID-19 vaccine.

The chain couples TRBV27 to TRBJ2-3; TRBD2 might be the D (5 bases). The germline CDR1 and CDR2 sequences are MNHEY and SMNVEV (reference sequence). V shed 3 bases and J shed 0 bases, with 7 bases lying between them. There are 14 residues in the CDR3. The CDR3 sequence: CASSFRTSTDTQYF. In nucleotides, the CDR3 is TGTGCCAGCAGTTTTAGGACTAGCACAGATACGCAGTATTTT.

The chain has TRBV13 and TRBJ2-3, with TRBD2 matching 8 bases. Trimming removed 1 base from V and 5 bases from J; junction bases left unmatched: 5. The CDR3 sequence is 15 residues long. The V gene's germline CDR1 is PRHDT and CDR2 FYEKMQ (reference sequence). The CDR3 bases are TGTGCCAGCAGCTTAGCGGGAGGGCCGGGAGATACGCAGTATTTT. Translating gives CASSLAGGPGDTQYF.

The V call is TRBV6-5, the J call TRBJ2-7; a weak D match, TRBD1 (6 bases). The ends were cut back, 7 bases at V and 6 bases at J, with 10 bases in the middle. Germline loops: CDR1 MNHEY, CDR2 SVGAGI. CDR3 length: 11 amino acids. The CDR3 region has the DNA TGTGCCAGCACTCAAGGGGGCGAGCAGTACTTC. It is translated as CASTQGGEQYF.

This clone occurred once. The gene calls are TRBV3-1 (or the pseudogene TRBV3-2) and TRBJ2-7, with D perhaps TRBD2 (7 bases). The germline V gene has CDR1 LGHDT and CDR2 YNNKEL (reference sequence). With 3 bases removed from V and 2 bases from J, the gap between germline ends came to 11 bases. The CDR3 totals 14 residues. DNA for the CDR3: TGTGCCAGCAGCCAGGGGGGGCCCCCCTACGAGCAGTACTTC. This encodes CASSQGGPPYEQYF.

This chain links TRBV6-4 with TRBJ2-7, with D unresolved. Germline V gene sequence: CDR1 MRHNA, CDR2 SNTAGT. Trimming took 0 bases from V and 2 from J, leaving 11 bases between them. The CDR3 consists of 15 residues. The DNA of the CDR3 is TGTGCCAGCAGTGACTCGAGTCGCGGTCCCTACGAGCAGTACTTC. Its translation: CASSDSSRGPYEQYF.

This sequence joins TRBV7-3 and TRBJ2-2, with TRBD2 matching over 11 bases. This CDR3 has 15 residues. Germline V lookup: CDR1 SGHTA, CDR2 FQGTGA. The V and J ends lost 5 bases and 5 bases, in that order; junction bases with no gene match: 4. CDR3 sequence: CASSPTSGITGELFF. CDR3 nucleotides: TGTGCCAGCAGCCCGACTAGCGGGATTACCGGGGAGCTGTTTTTT.

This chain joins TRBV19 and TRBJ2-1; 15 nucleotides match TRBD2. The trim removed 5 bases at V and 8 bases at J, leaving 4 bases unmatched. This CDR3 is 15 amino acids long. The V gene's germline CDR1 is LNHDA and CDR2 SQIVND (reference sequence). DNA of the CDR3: TGTGCCAGTAGTTCACGGACTAGCGGGAGGGATGAGCAGTTCTTC. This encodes CASSSRTSGRDEQFF.

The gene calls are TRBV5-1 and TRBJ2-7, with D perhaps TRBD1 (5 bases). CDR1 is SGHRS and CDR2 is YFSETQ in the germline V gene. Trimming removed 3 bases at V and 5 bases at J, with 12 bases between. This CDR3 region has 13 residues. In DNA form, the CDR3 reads TGCGCCAGCAGCTCTGGGGCAAGGGACGAGCAGTACTTC. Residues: CASSSGARDEQYF.

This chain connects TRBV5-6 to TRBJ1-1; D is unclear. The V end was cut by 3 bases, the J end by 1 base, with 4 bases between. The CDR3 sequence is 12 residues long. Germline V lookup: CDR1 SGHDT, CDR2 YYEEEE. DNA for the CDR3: TGTGCCAGCAGCTCTGGGAACACTGAAGCTTTCTTT. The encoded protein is CASSSGNTEAFF.

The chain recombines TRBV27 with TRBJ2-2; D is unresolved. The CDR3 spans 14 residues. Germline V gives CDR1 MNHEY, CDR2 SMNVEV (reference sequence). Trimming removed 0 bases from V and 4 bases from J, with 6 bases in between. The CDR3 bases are TGTGCCAGCAGTTTATCCTGGAGCACCGGGGAGCTGTTTTTT. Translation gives CASSLSWSTGELFF.

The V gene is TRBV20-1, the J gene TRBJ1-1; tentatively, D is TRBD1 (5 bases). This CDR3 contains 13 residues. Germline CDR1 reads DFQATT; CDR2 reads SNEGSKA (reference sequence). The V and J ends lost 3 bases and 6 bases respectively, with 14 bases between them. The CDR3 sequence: CSASYRLFAEAFF. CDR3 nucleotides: TGCAGTGCTAGTTACAGGCTTTTCGCTGAAGCTTTCTTT.

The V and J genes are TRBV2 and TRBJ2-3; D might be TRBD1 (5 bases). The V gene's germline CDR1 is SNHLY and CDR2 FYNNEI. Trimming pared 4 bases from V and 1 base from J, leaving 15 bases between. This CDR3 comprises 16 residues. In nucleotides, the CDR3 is TGTGCCAGCAGTGGCCCCCAGGGTGGTGGCACAGATACGCAGTATTTT. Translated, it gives CASSGPQGGGTDTQYF.

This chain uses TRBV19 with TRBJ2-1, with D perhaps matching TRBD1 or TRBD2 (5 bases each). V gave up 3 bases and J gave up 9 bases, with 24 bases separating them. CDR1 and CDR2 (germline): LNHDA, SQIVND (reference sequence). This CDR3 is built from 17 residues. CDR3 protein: CASSIGDRSKVRGEQFF. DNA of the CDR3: TGTGCCAGTAGTATCGGGGACCGGAGTAAGGTCCGGGGTGAGCAGTTCTTC.

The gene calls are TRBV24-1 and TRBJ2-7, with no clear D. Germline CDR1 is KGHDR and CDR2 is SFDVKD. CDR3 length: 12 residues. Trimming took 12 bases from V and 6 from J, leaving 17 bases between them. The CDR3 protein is CADEPGCFEQYF. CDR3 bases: TGTGCCGATGAACCGGGCTGTTTCGAGCAGTACTTC.

The CDR3 sequence is CASTQRGGGNSPLHF. The CDR3 bases are TGTGCCAGCACCCAAAGGGGAGGGGGCAATTCACCCCTCCACTTT. V is TRBV2 and J is TRBJ1-6, with 7 bases lining up with TRBD1. The V segment lost 7 bases and the J segment 7 bases; nucleotides outside the gene matches: 10. Germline V CDR1 and CDR2: SNHLY, FYNNEI. There are 15 residues in the CDR3.

In DNA, the CDR3 is TGCGCCAGCAGTGATAAGGAGACCCAGTACTTC. Amino acids: CASSDKETQYF. The genes are TRBV10-1 and TRBJ2-5; D not certain. The V and J ends lost 3 bases and 5 bases respectively, with 4 bases between them. This CDR3 has 11 amino acids. Germline values: CDR1 WNHNN, CDR2 SYGVQD (reference sequence).

The CDR3 protein is CASSLLAGGPFEQYF. The DNA of the CDR3 is TGTGCCAGCAGCCTACTAGCGGGAGGGCCCTTCGAGCAGTACTTC. This chain joins TRBV6-5 and TRBJ2-7; 13 bases map to TRBD2. V was pared by 6 bases and J by 6 bases, with 8 bases of the junction left unmatched. The germline V gene encodes CDR1 MNHEY and CDR2 SVGAGI. CDR3 length: 15 amino acids.

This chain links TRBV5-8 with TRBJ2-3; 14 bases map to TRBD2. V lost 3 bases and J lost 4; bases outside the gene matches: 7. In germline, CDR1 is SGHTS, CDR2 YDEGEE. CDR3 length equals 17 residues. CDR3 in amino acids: CASSSGTSGSGADTQYF. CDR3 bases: TGTGCCAGCAGCTCCGGGACTAGCGGGAGCGGTGCAGATACGCAGTATTTT.

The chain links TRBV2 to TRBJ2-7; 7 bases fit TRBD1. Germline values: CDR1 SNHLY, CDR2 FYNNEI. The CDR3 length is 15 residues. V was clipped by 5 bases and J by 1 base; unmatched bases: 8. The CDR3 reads CASSNRQGISYEQYF. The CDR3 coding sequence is TGTGCCAGCAGTAACCGACAGGGAATATCCTACGAGCAGTACTTC.

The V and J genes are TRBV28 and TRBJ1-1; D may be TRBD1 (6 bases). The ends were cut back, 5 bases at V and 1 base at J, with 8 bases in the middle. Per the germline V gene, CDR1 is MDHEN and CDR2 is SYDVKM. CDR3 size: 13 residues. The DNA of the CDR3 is TGTGCCAGCAGTGTGACAGGGAACACTGAAGCTTTCTTT. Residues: CASSVTGNTEAFF.

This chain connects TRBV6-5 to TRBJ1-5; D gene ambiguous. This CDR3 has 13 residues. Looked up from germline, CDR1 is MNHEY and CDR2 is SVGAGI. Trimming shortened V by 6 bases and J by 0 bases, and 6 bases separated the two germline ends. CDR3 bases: TGTGCCAGCAGACTTAATAGCAATCAGCCCCAGCATTTT. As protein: CASRLNSNQPQHF.

The CDR3 spells CASSPGHPNTGELFF. The CDR3, as DNA: TGTGCCAGCAGTCCCGGACACCCGAACACCGGGGAGCTGTTTTTT. The chain has TRBV27 and TRBJ2-2, with D perhaps TRBD1 (5 bases). V lost 5 bases, J lost 0 bases, and 10 bases lay in between. The CDR3 spans 15 residues. CDR1 MNHEY and CDR2 SMNVEV come from the germline V gene (reference sequence).

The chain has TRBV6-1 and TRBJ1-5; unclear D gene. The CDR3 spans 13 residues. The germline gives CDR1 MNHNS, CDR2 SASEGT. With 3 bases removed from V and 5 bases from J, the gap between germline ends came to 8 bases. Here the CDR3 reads CASSDRQDQPQHF. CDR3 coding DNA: TGTGCCAGCAGTGACCGGCAGGATCAGCCCCAGCATTTT.

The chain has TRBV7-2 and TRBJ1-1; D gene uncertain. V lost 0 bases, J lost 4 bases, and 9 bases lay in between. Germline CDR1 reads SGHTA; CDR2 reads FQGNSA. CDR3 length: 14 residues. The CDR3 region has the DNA TGTGCCAGCAGCTTAGCGGTTGGGGTCACTGAAGCTTTCTTT. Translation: CASSLAVGVTEAFF.

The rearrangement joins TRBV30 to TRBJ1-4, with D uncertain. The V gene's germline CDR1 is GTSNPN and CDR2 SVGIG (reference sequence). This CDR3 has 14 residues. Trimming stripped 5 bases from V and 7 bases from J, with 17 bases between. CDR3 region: CAWGPGLEGEKLFF. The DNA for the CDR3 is TGTGCCTGGGGACCCGGGTTGGAGGGTGAAAAACTGTTTTTT.